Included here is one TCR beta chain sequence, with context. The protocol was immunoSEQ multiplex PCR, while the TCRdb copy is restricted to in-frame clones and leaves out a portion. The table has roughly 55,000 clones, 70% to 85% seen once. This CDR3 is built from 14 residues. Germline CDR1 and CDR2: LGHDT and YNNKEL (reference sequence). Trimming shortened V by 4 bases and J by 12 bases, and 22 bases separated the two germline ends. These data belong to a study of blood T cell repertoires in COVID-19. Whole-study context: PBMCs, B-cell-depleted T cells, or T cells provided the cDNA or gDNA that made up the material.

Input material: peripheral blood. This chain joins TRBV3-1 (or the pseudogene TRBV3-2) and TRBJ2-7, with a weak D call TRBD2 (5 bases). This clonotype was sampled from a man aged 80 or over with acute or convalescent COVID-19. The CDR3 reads CASSPRRWSLLTYF. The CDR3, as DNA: TGTGCCAGCAGCCCCCGGAGGTGGTCTCTCCTTACGTACTTC.